This T cell receptor (beta chain) emerged from a study of CD8+CD57+ T cells in acquired aplastic anemia. Study in general: DNA recovered from sorted CD4+ and CD8+ cells had a mean of approximately 3.2 ug. Among healthy donors, CD4+ cells averaged approximately 10 million reads.

Per germline, CDR1 KGHSH and CDR2 LQKENI. Trimming removed 6 bases from V and 2 bases from J, with 10 bases in between. The CDR3 has 13 residues. This clonotype was counted ten times or more. The antigen is not known. General study findings and limits: Shared by patients and controls, some 29 CD8+ CDR3s were abundant in patients.

Profiling of TCR beta VDJ combinations and CDR3 sequences used genomic DNA as template. TCRdb called the reads again in MiXCR, with one record for every CDR3 protein. The sample has a few hundred thousand distinct CDR3 sequences; about two thirds are singletons. This TCR was recovered from a human donor in good health, serving as a control. V gene TRBV18 combines with J gene TRBJ1-2; possibly TRBD1 for D (6 bases). The sequencing sample was made of sorted CD4+, CD8+, or CD8+CD57+ T cells (not recorded which) from PBMCs. This chain's CDR3 is CASSGQRNYGYTF. The CDR3 DNA reads TGTGCCAGCTCCGGACAGAGGAACTATGGCTACACCTTC.